This T cell receptor beta chain was retrieved from a study of human thymus T cells. Assay: immunoSEQ multiplex PCR; the TCRdb copy retains only in-frame clones and omits some. The data show roughly 130,000 clones, with over 85% seen just once and around 0.025% held by the top ten. The CDR3 sequence is 16 residues long. The trim removed 0 bases at V and 3 bases at J, leaving 7 bases unmatched. Germline values: CDR1 MNHEY, CDR2 SMNVEV (reference sequence). Worth noting for this clone: Its antigen is currently unknown.

In corrective heart surgery, resections were taken, and these provided the thymus tissue. The donor group consisted of healthy Finnish infants who were having corrective surgery for congenital heart defects. Study-wide results and caveats: V and J gene usage appeared biased in thymic and blood repertoires. Related work found strong thymic repertoire overlap between unrelated individuals.

Sequenced material: thymus tissue. The gene calls are TRBV27 and TRBJ1-2, with TRBD1 matching 7 bases. This receptor was identified in a boy younger than two with a congenital heart defect but otherwise immunologically healthy. As DNA, the CDR3 is TGTGCCAGCAGTTTATCGAACAGGGGATTGGACTATGGCTACACCTTC. Translating gives CASSLSNRGLDYGYTF.